Listed below are T cell receptor beta chains from one sample, sequenced in a study of regulatory T cells in long-lasting Graves disease. TCRdb fed the multiplex PCR reads into MiXCR, producing one record per CDR3 protein. The sample shows 400,000 to 500,000 distinct CDR3 sequences, roughly 15% of them seen only once. This same sample was also part of a study on T cells in Graves' hyperthyroidism and ophthalmopathy.

Sequences were derived from peripheral blood mononuclear cells (PBMCs), sampled at new diagnosis, from a patient treated with antithyroid drugs. Receptors were obtained from a woman aged 25 to 39 with Graves disease. CDR3s include the opening cysteine and the closing phenylalanine or tryptophan. D genes are given only for firm matches. Expanded clones are given a class, and other clones once, few, many or no size at all.

j_gene: TRBJ2-7; v_gene: TRBV18; abundance: many; d_gene: TRBD1; CDR3aa: CASSPGTERYEQYF; CDR3nt: TGTGCCAGCTCCCCGGGGACAGAGCGTTACGAGCAGTACTTC
j_gene: TRBJ1-1; v_gene: TRBV29-1; abundance: many; d_gene: .; CDR3aa: CSVEGTGMNTEAFF; CDR3nt: TGCAGCGTTGAAGGAACAGGGATGAACACTGAAGCTTTCTTT
j_gene: TRBJ1-4; v_gene: TRBV7-9; abundance: .; d_gene: .; CDR3aa: CASSLVSVTNEKLFF; CDR3nt: TGTGCCAGCAGCTTAGTGTCGGTAACTAATGAAAAACTGTTTTTT
j_gene: TRBJ1-5; v_gene: TRBV19; abundance: few; d_gene: .; CDR3aa: CASSIGTSSNQPQHF; CDR3nt: TGTGCCAGTAGTATTGGGACATCGAGCAATCAGCCCCAGCATTTT
j_gene: TRBJ2-7; v_gene: TRBV5-1; abundance: .; d_gene: .; CDR3aa: CASRRPEDSPTRQYF; CDR3nt: TGCGCCAGCAGACGCCCGGAGGACAGCCCTACGAGGCAGTACTTC
j_gene: TRBJ1-4; v_gene: TRBV12-3/TRBV12-4; abundance: few; d_gene: .; CDR3aa: CASSLKGYGRDEKLFF; CDR3nt: TGTGCCAGCAGTTTAAAGGGATACGGGCGCGATGAAAAACTGTTTTTT
j_gene: TRBJ2-7; v_gene: TRBV19; abundance: few; d_gene: .; CDR3aa: CASSIKGDYYEQYF; CDR3nt: TGTGCCAGTAGTATTAAGGGGGACTATTACGAGCAGTACTTC
j_gene: TRBJ2-7; v_gene: TRBV10-1; abundance: .; d_gene: .; CDR3aa: CASSFWAREQYF; CDR3nt: TGCGCCAGCAGCTTCTGGGCTCGCGAGCAGTACTTC
j_gene: TRBJ2-1; v_gene: TRBV5-4; abundance: many; d_gene: .; CDR3aa: CASSHPSSSYNEQFF; CDR3nt: TGTGCCAGCAGCCATCCCTCGAGCTCCTACAATGAGCAGTTCTTC
j_gene: TRBJ1-2; v_gene: TRBV5-1; abundance: few; d_gene: TRBD1; CDR3aa: CASSLATGSYGYTF; CDR3nt: TGCGCCAGCAGCTTGGCGACAGGGTCCTATGGCTACACCTTC
j_gene: TRBJ2-7; v_gene: TRBV20-1; abundance: many; d_gene: .; CDR3aa: CSAPGNTHEQYF; CDR3nt: TGCAGTGCTCCAGGGAATACCCACGAGCAGTACTTC
j_gene: TRBJ2-3; v_gene: TRBV5-8; abundance: .; d_gene: TRBD1; CDR3aa: CASSLPKDRDGTDTQYF; CDR3nt: TGTGCCAGCAGTCTTCCTAAGGACAGGGATGGCACAGATACGCAGTATTTT
j_gene: TRBJ1-1; v_gene: TRBV19; abundance: .; d_gene: TRBD1; CDR3aa: CASSSPGGMNTEAFF; CDR3nt: TGTGCCAGTAGTAGCCCAGGGGGCATGAACACTGAAGCTTTCTTT
j_gene: TRBJ2-7; v_gene: TRBV18; abundance: .; d_gene: .; CDR3aa: CASSLRDPPRVYF; CDR3nt: TGTGCCAGCTCACTTCGGGACCCCCCTAGGGTATACTTC
j_gene: TRBJ1-2; v_gene: TRBV30; abundance: many; d_gene: .; CDR3aa: CAWSPTYGYTF; CDR3nt: TGTGCCTGGAGCCCGACATATGGCTACACCTTC
j_gene: TRBJ1-2; v_gene: TRBV27; abundance: many; d_gene: .; CDR3aa: CASSSQGFYGYTF; CDR3nt: TGTGCCAGCAGTTCACAGGGCTTCTATGGCTACACCTTC
j_gene: TRBJ2-7; v_gene: TRBV27; abundance: many; d_gene: .; CDR3aa: CASSPGLAVRNEQYF; CDR3nt: TGTGCCAGCAGCCCCGGGCTAGCAGTCCGGAACGAGCAGTACTTC
j_gene: TRBJ2-3; v_gene: TRBV5-1; abundance: many; d_gene: .; CDR3aa: CASSLGEPQYF; CDR3nt: TGCGCCAGCAGCTTGGGTGAGCCGCAGTATTTT
j_gene: TRBJ2-3; v_gene: TRBV2; abundance: many; d_gene: .; CDR3aa: CASSPYSESTDTQYF; CDR3nt: TGTGCCAGCAGTCCTTACAGCGAGTCCACAGATACGCAGTATTTT
j_gene: TRBJ2-1; v_gene: TRBV12-3/TRBV12-4; abundance: many; d_gene: .; CDR3aa: CASRRTTNEQFF; CDR3nt: TGTGCCAGCAGGCGGACTACCAATGAGCAGTTCTTC
j_gene: TRBJ2-7; v_gene: TRBV12-3/TRBV12-4; abundance: many; d_gene: TRBD1; CDR3aa: CASSSLRTGVNEQYF; CDR3nt: TGTGCCAGCAGTTCTCTCAGGACAGGGGTGAACGAGCAGTACTTC
j_gene: TRBJ1-5; v_gene: TRBV6-5; abundance: many; d_gene: TRBD1; CDR3aa: CASSWAQGALNQPQHF; CDR3nt: TGTGCCAGCAGTTGGGCACAGGGGGCCCTCAATCAGCCCCAGCATTTT
j_gene: TRBJ2-1; v_gene: TRBV7-9; abundance: .; d_gene: .; CDR3aa: CASSFKAGNEQFF; CDR3nt: TGTGCCAGCAGCTTCAAGGCAGGGAATGAGCAGTTCTTC
j_gene: TRBJ2-7; v_gene: TRBV5-1; abundance: many; d_gene: TRBD1; CDR3aa: CASSLAGGDEQYF; CDR3nt: TGCGCCAGCAGCTTGGCAGGGGGAGACGAGCAGTACTTC
j_gene: TRBJ1-1; v_gene: TRBV27; abundance: .; d_gene: .; CDR3aa: CASFPRGMVNTEAFF; CDR3nt: TGTGCCAGCTTCCCCCGGGGTATGGTGAACACTGAAGCTTTCTTT
j_gene: TRBJ1-5; v_gene: TRBV7-9; abundance: .; d_gene: .; CDR3aa: CASSLGTYSNQPQHF; CDR3nt: TGTGCCAGCAGCTTAGGGACCTATAGCAATCAGCCCCAGCATTTT
j_gene: TRBJ2-3; v_gene: TRBV7-2; abundance: many; d_gene: .; CDR3aa: CASSFRGSDTQYF; CDR3nt: TGTGCCAGCAGCTTTAGGGGATCAGATACGCAGTATTTT
j_gene: TRBJ2-3; v_gene: TRBV11-2; abundance: many; d_gene: .; CDR3aa: CASSPSPAASDTQYF; CDR3nt: TGTGCCAGCAGCCCCTCCCCAGCGGCCTCAGATACGCAGTATTTT
j_gene: TRBJ1-5; v_gene: TRBV19; abundance: many; d_gene: TRBD1; CDR3aa: CASSIGQGFDQPQHF; CDR3nt: TGTGCCAGTAGTATCGGACAGGGGTTCGATCAGCCCCAGCATTTT
j_gene: TRBJ2-3; v_gene: TRBV6-5; abundance: .; d_gene: .; CDR3aa: CASSYVGTALYTQYF; CDR3nt: TGTGCCAGCAGTTATGTTGGGACTGCACTATATACGCAGTATTTT
j_gene: TRBJ2-1; v_gene: TRBV5-1; abundance: .; d_gene: TRBD1; CDR3aa: CASTRQGGSYNEQFF; CDR3nt: TGCGCCAGCACCCGACAGGGGGGCTCCTACAATGAGCAGTTCTTC
j_gene: TRBJ1-1; v_gene: TRBV11-2; abundance: many; d_gene: .; CDR3aa: CASSLDPLYTEAFF; CDR3nt: TGTGCCAGCAGCTTAGATCCCCTTTACACTGAAGCTTTCTTT
j_gene: TRBJ2-1; v_gene: TRBV20-1; abundance: few; d_gene: TRBD2; CDR3aa: CSAGGRLAGHNEQFF; CDR3nt: TGCAGTGCTGGCGGACGACTAGCAGGACACAATGAGCAGTTCTTC
j_gene: TRBJ2-7; v_gene: TRBV28; abundance: many; d_gene: TRBD1; CDR3aa: CASSLKTGLYEQYF; CDR3nt: TGTGCCAGCAGTTTGAAGACAGGGTTGTACGAGCAGTACTTC
j_gene: TRBJ2-5; v_gene: TRBV6-2/TRBV6-3; abundance: many; d_gene: TRBD2; CDR3aa: CASMGVVAGQETQYF; CDR3nt: TGTGCCAGTATGGGGGTAGTAGCGGGCCAAGAGACCCAGTACTTC
j_gene: TRBJ2-3; v_gene: TRBV28; abundance: many; d_gene: .; CDR3aa: CASSFTTHADTQYF; CDR3nt: TGTGCCAGCAGTTTTACTACACACGCAGATACGCAGTATTTT
j_gene: TRBJ2-3; v_gene: TRBV29-1; abundance: few; d_gene: .; CDR3aa: CSAAQGADTQYF; CDR3nt: TGCAGCGCTGCACAGGGAGCAGATACGCAGTATTTT
j_gene: TRBJ2-1; v_gene: TRBV14; abundance: many; d_gene: .; CDR3aa: CASSWRGPHEQFF; CDR3nt: TGTGCCAGCTCTTGGAGGGGGCCCCATGAGCAGTTCTTC
j_gene: TRBJ1-2; v_gene: TRBV7-9; abundance: many; d_gene: TRBD1; CDR3aa: CASLGGQGNYGYTF; CDR3nt: TGTGCCAGCTTAGGGGGACAGGGAAACTATGGCTACACCTTC
j_gene: TRBJ1-2; v_gene: TRBV18; abundance: many; d_gene: .; CDR3aa: CASSPRVPPPILDRGYTF; CDR3nt: TGTGCCAGCTCACCACGGGTGCCTCCCCCAATACTGGATCGGGGCTACACCTTC
j_gene: TRBJ1-5; v_gene: TRBV19; abundance: .; d_gene: TRBD1; CDR3aa: CASSATGGEQPQHF; CDR3nt: TGTGCCAGCTCAGCGACAGGGGGAGAACAGCCCCAGCATTTT
j_gene: TRBJ2-7; v_gene: TRBV19; abundance: .; d_gene: .; CDR3aa: CASSILSGYEQYF; CDR3nt: TGTGCCAGTAGTATACTTTCGGGGTACGAGCAGTACTTC
j_gene: TRBJ1-5; v_gene: TRBV15; abundance: .; d_gene: .; CDR3aa: CATSRDIGSSKPQHF; CDR3nt: TGTGCCACCAGCAGAGATATTGGCAGTTCAAAGCCCCAGCATTTT
j_gene: TRBJ1-6; v_gene: TRBV19; abundance: .; d_gene: TRBD1; CDR3aa: CASHLTGGNSPLHF; CDR3nt: TGTGCCAGCCATTTGACAGGGGGAAATTCACCCCTCCACTTT
j_gene: TRBJ2-1; v_gene: TRBV27; abundance: many; d_gene: .; CDR3aa: CASSWYSGGNNEQFF; CDR3nt: TGTGCCAGCAGTTGGTACTCGGGGGGCAACAATGAGCAGTTCTTC
j_gene: TRBJ2-7; v_gene: TRBV27; abundance: many; d_gene: .; CDR3aa: CASSFPNAYEQYF; CDR3nt: TGTGCCAGCAGTTTCCCAAATGCCTACGAGCAGTACTTC
j_gene: TRBJ2-7; v_gene: TRBV20-1; abundance: .; d_gene: TRBD1; CDR3aa: CSAGQGREQYF; CDR3nt: TGCAGTGCTGGACAGGGGCGCGAGCAGTACTTC
j_gene: TRBJ2-7; v_gene: TRBV20-1; abundance: many; d_gene: TRBD2; CDR3aa: CSARDGLAGLPSYEQYF; CDR3nt: TGCAGTGCTAGAGATGGACTAGCGGGACTACCCTCCTACGAGCAGTACTTC
j_gene: TRBJ1-1; v_gene: TRBV7-9; abundance: .; d_gene: .; CDR3aa: CASSWFRATDQQMNTEAFF; CDR3nt: TGTGCCAGCAGCTGGTTTCGGGCGACCGATCAACAAATGAACACTGAAGCTTTCTTT
j_gene: TRBJ2-2; v_gene: TRBV29-1; abundance: .; d_gene: .; CDR3aa: CSVERGDTGELFF; CDR3nt: TGCAGCGTCGAGAGGGGGGACACCGGGGAGCTGTTTTTT
j_gene: TRBJ2-2; v_gene: TRBV27; abundance: few; d_gene: .; CDR3aa: CASSIETSAGELFF; CDR3nt: TGTGCCAGCAGTATAGAGACAAGCGCCGGGGAGCTGTTTTTT
j_gene: TRBJ2-2; v_gene: TRBV10-3; abundance: many; d_gene: TRBD1; CDR3aa: CAIVPGQGPNTGELFF; CDR3nt: TGTGCCATCGTCCCGGGACAGGGGCCGAACACCGGGGAGCTGTTTTTT
j_gene: TRBJ1-1; v_gene: TRBV5-1; abundance: many; d_gene: .; CDR3aa: CASSPGTVPEAFF; CDR3nt: TGCGCCAGCAGCCCCGGGACGGTCCCTGAAGCTTTCTTT
j_gene: TRBJ2-3; v_gene: TRBV14; abundance: .; d_gene: TRBD1; CDR3aa: CASSPNRGSIADTQYF; CDR3nt: TGTGCCAGCAGCCCCAACAGGGGTAGTATCGCAGATACGCAGTATTTT
j_gene: TRBJ2-1; v_gene: TRBV11-2; abundance: many; d_gene: TRBD2; CDR3aa: CASSKGLAGVGNEQFF; CDR3nt: TGTGCCAGCAGCAAGGGACTAGCGGGAGTGGGCAATGAGCAGTTCTTC